The clone carrying this TCR beta chain turned up a few times. Using its own MiXCR run on the 5' RACE reads, TCRdb lists one record per CDR3 protein. This table has over 550,000 distinct CDR3 sequences, 7.1% appearing once. The data stem from a study of identical twins. The germline V gene encodes CDR1 KGHDR and CDR2 SFDVKD. The length of the CDR3 is 18 residues. V was trimmed by 5 bases and J by 5 bases, leaving 24 bases between them. The sample also formed part of further work on yellow fever vaccine responses in identical twins.

Source material: PBMCs. This TCR was recovered from a woman under 30 in good health. This chain connects TRBV24-1 to TRBJ2-1; D is perhaps TRBD2 (6 bases). CDR3 protein: CATSGPLGGGPPHNEQFF. CDR3 bases: TGTGCCACCAGTGGCCCTCTAGGCGGAGGGCCTCCCCACAATGAGCAGTTCTTC.